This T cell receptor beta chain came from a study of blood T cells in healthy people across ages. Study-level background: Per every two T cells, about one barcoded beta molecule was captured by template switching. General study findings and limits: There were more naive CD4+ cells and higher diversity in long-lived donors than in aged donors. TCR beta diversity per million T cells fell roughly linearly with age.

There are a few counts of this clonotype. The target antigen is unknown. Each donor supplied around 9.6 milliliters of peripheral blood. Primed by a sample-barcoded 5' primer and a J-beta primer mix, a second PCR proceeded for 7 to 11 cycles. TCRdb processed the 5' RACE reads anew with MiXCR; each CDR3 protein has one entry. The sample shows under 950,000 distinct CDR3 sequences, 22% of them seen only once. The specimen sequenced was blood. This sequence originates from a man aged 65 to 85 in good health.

CDR3 sequence reads: CASSPLRAEAFF. DNA for the CDR3: TGTGCCAGCAGCCCCCTCCGGGCTGAAGCTTTCTTT. The chain has TRBV12-3 or TRBV12-4 and TRBJ1-1; no clear D gene. This CDR3 has 12 amino acids. Trimming cost V 6 bases and J 6 bases, with 11 bases left between them.